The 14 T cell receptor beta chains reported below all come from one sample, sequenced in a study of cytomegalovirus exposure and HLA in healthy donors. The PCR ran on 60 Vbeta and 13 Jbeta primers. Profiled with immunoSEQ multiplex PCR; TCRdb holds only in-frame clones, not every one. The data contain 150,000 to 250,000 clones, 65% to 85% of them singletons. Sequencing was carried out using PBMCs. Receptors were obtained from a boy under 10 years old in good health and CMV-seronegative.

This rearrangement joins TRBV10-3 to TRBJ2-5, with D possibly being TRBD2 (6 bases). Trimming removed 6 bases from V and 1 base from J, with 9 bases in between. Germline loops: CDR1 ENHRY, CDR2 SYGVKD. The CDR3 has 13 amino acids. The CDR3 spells CAISRDFQETQYF. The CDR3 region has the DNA TGTGCCATCAGCCGGGACTTCCAAGAGACCCAGTACTTC.

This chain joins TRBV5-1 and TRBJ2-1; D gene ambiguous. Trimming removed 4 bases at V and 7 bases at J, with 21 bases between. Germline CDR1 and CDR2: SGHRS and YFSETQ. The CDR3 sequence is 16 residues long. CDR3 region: CASSAYGINSLNEQFF. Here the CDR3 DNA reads TGCGCCAGCAGCGCATATGGTATAAACTCGTTGAATGAGCAGTTCTTC.

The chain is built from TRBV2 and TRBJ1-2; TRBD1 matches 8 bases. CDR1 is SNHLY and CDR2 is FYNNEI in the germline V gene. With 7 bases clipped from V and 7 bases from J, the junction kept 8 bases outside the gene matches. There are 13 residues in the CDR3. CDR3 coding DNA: TGTGCCAGCACCGGACAGGGAGGGATTGGCTACACCTTC. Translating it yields CASTGQGGIGYTF.

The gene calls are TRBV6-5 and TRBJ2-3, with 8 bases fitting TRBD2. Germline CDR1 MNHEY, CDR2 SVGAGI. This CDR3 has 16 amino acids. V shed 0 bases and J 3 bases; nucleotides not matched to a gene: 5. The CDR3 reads CASSYSYSGVTDTQYF. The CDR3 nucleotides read TGTGCCAGCAGTTACTCTTATAGCGGGGTAACAGATACGCAGTATTTT.

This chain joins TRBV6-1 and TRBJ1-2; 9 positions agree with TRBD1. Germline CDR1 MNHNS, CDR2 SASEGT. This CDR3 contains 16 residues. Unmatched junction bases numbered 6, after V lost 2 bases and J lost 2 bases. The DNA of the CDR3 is TGTGCCAGCAGTGAAACCCCAACAGGGGGCAACTATGGCTACACCTTC. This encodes CASSETPTGGNYGYTF.

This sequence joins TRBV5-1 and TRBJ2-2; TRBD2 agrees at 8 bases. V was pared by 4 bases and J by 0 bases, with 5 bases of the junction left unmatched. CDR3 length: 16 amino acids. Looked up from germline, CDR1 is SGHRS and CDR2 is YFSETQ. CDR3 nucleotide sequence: TGCGCCAGCAGCCGACGGGGGGGGACGAACACCGGGGAGCTGTTTTTT. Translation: CASSRRGGTNTGELFF.

Written as DNA, the CDR3 is TGTGCCAGTAGGTTGACAGTTAACACTGAAGCTTTCTTT. Translating gives CASRLTVNTEAFF. The chain uses TRBV19 and TRBJ1-1; possibly TRBD1 for D (5 bases). Between the trimmed V and J ends, which lost 6 bases and 2 bases, there was a span of 10 bases. This CDR3 spans 13 amino acids. From germline, CDR1 is LNHDA and CDR2 SQIVND (reference sequence).

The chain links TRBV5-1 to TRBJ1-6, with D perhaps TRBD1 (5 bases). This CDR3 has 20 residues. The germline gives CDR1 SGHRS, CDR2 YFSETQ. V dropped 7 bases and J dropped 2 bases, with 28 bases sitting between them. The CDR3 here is CASHGAGREAGSTYNSPLHF. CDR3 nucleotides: TGCGCCAGCCATGGGGCCGGCAGGGAAGCGGGTAGCACCTATAATTCACCCCTCCACTTT.

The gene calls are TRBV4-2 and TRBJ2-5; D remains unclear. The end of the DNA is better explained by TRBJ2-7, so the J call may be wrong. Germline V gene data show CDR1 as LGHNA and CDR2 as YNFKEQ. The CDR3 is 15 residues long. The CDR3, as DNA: TGTGCCAGCAGCCAAGGTCCCGGTGAGAGCTACGAGCAGTACTTC. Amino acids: CASSQGPGESYEQYF.

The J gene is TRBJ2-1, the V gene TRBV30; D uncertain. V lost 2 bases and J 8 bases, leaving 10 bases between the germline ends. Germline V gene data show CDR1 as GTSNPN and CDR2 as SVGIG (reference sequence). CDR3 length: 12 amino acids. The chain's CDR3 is CAWSTVSHEQFF. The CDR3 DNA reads TGTGCCTGGAGTACGGTTTCCCATGAGCAGTTCTTC.

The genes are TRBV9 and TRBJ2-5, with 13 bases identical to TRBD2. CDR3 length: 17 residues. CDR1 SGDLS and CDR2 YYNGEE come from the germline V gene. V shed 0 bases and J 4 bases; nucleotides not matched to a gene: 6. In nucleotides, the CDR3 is TGTGCCAGCAGCGTAGGACTAGCGGGGGGCTGGGGAGAGACCCAGTACTTC. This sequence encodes CASSVGLAGGWGETQYF.

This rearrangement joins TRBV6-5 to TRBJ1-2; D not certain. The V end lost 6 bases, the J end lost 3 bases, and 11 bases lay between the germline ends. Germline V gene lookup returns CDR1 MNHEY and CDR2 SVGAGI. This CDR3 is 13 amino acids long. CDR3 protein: CASSRGSYYGYTF. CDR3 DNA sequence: TGTGCCAGCAGCCGCGGGTCCTACTATGGCTACACCTTC.

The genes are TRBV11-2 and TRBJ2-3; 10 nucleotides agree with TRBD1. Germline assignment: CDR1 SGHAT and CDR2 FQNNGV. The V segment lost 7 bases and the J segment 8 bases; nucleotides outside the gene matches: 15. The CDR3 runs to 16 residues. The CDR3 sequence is CASTPRGDRGLATQYF. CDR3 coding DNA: TGTGCCAGCACGCCCCGGGGGGACAGGGGACTCGCTACGCAGTATTTT.

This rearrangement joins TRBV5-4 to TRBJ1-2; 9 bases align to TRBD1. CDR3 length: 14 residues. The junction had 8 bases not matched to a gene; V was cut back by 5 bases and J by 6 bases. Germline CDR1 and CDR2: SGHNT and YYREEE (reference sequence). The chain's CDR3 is CASSQGQGGDGYTF. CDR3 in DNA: TGTGCCAGCAGTCAGGGACAGGGTGGGGATGGCTACACCTTC.